Listed below are T cell receptor beta chains from one sample, sequenced in a study of blood T cell repertoires in COVID-19. Assay: immunoSEQ multiplex PCR; the TCRdb copy retains only in-frame clones and omits some. In the table there are approximately 120,000 clones, about 80% of which are singletons. The specimen sequenced was peripheral blood. These receptors came from a woman aged 45-65 years with acute or convalescent COVID-19. Both conserved end residues are part of each CDR3. Fields, in order: D gene, clone size, J gene, V gene, CDR3 DNA, CDR3 protein. The D gene is left open where the match is weak. Some rows mark clone size as missing; the rest say once, few, many or name a class of expanded clone.

>.|.|TRBJ1-3|TRBV30
TGTGCCTGGACACCCTGGACAGCCGGAAACACCATATATTTT
CAWTPWTAGNTIYF
>TRBD1|.|TRBJ1-2|TRBV15
TGTGCCACCAGCAGGAGGACAGGAACTAACTATGGCTACACCTTC
CATSRRTGTNYGYTF
>.|.|TRBJ2-1|TRBV5-1
TGCGCCAGCAGCTTCGAGGGCTACAATGAGCAGTTCTTC
CASSFEGYNEQFF
>.|few|TRBJ2-1|TRBV28
TGTGCCAGCAGTCCAGGGGATTCGGCGCATGAGCAGTTCTTC
CASSPGDSAHEQFF
>.|.|TRBJ2-7|TRBV30
TGTGCCTGGAGCCGACAGAGCCCCTACGAGCAGTACTTC
CAWSRQSPYEQYF
>.|.|TRBJ2-7|TRBV7-9
TGTGCCAGCAGCGCCTTTGACAGGCCCTACGAGCAGTACTTC
CASSAFDRPYEQYF
>.|.|TRBJ1-1|TRBV21-1
TGTGCCAGCAGCAAAGTAGGAGCACCCACTGAAGCTTTCTTT
CASSKVGAPTEAFF
>TRBD2|.|TRBJ2-1|TRBV30
TGTGCCTGGACTTTATTGGGACTAGGGAATGAGCAGTTCTTC
CAWTLLGLGNEQFF
>TRBD2|.|TRBJ2-3|TRBV4-2
TGTGCCAGCAGCCAGGGGAGCGGGAGTGGAACAGATACGCAGTATTTT
CASSQGSGSGTDTQYF
>.|.|TRBJ2-3|TRBV6-5
TGTGCCAGCAGTTCACGGAGGCTTATTAGCACAGATACGCAGTATTTT
CASSSRRLISTDTQYF
>.|.|TRBJ2-7|TRBV7-8
TGTGCCAGCAGCTTAGGACGAGGAGACTACGAGCAGTACTTC
CASSLGRGDYEQYF
>.|.|TRBJ2-3|TRBV4-2
TGTGCCAGCAGCCCAGGGAAGCCTAGCACAGATACGCAGTATTTT
CASSPGKPSTDTQYF
>TRBD1|.|TRBJ1-1|TRBV2
TGTGCCAGCAGACAACAGGGGACGAACACTGAAGCTTTCTTT
CASRQQGTNTEAFF
>TRBD1|.|TRBJ1-1|TRBV27
TGTGCCAGCAGTTTGGGACAGGGGCGCGCAAACACTGAAGCTTTCTTT
CASSLGQGRANTEAFF
>.|.|TRBJ1-2|TRBV9
TGTGCCAGCAGCGTTGGGATTGGGGCTAATGGCTACACCTTC
CASSVGIGANGYTF
>TRBD1|.|TRBJ1-1|TRBV6-6
TGTGCCAGCAGGGACTCACAGGGGATGAACACTGAAGCTTTCTTT
CASRDSQGMNTEAFF
>TRBD2|.|TRBJ2-3|TRBV27
TGTGCCAGCGGAGCCGGGACTAGCAGCCTGACAGATACGCAGTATTTT
CASGAGTSSLTDTQYF
>TRBD2|.|TRBJ2-2|TRBV4-2
TGTGCCAGCAGCGCCTGGCGGGAGGGAACCGGGGAGCTGTTTTTT
CASSAWREGTGELFF
>.|.|TRBJ2-5|TRBV7-9
TGTGCCAGCAGCCAAGGGGGGGGGCCAGAGACCCAGTACTTC
CASSQGGGPETQYF
>.|.|TRBJ2-7|TRBV6-6
TGTGCCAGCAGCCCCCAGACTAGTTCCTACGAGCAGTACTTC
CASSPQTSSYEQYF
>.|once|TRBJ1-5|TRBV10-2
TGCGCCAGCAGTGAGTGGACAGTAAATCAGCCCCAGCATTTT
CASSEWTVNQPQHF
>.|few|TRBJ2-1|TRBV20-1
TGCAGTGCTAGTGGCGGGAAGACCTACAATGAGCAGTTCTTC
CSASGGKTYNEQFF
>.|.|TRBJ2-1|TRBV19
TGTGCCAGTAGTCCGACACGGGACTCCTACTCCTACAATGAGCAGTTCTTC
CASSPTRDSYSYNEQFF
>.|.|TRBJ2-5|TRBV5-1
TGCGCCAGCAGCTTCCCGAGGGAGACCCAGTACTTC
CASSFPRETQYF
>.|few|TRBJ2-2|TRBV3-1/TRBV3-2
TGTGCCAGCAGCCAAGCTGTAGCGGCGAACACCGGGGAGCTGTTTTTT
CASSQAVAANTGELFF